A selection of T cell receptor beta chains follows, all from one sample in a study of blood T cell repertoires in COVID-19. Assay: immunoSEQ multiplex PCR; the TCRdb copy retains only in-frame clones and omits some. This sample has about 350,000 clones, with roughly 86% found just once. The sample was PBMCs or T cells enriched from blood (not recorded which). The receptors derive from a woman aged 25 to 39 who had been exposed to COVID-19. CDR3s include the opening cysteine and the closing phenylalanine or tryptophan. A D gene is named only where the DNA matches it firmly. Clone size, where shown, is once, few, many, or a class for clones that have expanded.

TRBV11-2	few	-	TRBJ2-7	TGTGCCAGCAGCCCTATGGGGGCGGGCGAGCAGTACTTC	CASSPMGAGEQYF
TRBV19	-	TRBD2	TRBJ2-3	TGTGCCAGTAGTATCGGACTAGCGGGAGGCACAGATACGCAGTATTTT	CASSIGLAGGTDTQYF
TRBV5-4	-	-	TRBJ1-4	TGTGCCAGCAGCTTGGACCAGGGTCAGGAAAAACTGTTTTTT	CASSLDQGQEKLFF
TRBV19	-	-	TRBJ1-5	TGTGCCAGTAGAGTGACGACCCGGGATCAGCCCCAGCATTTT	CASRVTTRDQPQHF
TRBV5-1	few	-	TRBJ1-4	TGCGCCAGCAGCTTGGGACATAATGAAAAACTGTTTTTT	CASSLGHNEKLFF
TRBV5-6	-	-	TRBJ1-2	TGTGCCAGCAAAATTGTGGGCAGTTTTAACTATGGCTACACCTTC	CASKIVGSFNYGYTF
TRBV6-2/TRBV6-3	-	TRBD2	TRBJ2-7	TGTGCCAGCAGTTATTACGGGGCAGGCGGGAGAGGTCTCAACGAGCAGTACTTC	CASSYYGAGGRGLNEQYF
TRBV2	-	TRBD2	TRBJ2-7	TGTGCCAGCAGTTCCCACCGGGACTACTCCTACGAGCAGTACTTC	CASSSHRDYSYEQYF
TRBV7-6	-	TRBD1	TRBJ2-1	TGTGCCAGTTCCCCCCGGACAGGGTTTGGCAATGAGCAGTTCTTC	CASSPRTGFGNEQFF
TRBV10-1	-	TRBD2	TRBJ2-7	TGCGCCAGCAGAACAGAGCGGGAGGGAACCTACGAGCAGTACTTC	CASRTEREGTYEQYF
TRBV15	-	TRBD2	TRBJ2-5	TGTGCCACCAGGCTAGCGGGAGAAGAGACCCAGTACTTC	CATRLAGEETQYF
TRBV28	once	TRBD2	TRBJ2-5	TGTGCCAGCAGTTCCCAACTAGCGGGAGTTGAGACCCAGTACTTC	CASSSQLAGVETQYF
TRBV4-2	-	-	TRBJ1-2	TGTGCCAGCAGCCAAGCAGGGGAGACCTATGGCTACACCTTC	CASSQAGETYGYTF
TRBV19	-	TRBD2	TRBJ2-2	TGTGCCGGGGGGGAGGGCCGTCCAACCGGGGAGCTGTTTTTT	CAGGEGRPTGELFF
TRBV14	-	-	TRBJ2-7	TGTGCCAGCAGCCAAGGATCGAGCGTCCCCTACGAGCAGTACTTC	CASSQGSSVPYEQYF
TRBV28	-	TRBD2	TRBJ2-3	TGTGCCAGCAGTTCCCCACTAGCGGGAGGGCTGGATACGCAGTATTTT	CASSSPLAGGLDTQYF
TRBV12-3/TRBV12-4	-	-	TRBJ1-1	TGTGCCAGCAAGGGGCCGGAGACTGAAGCTTTCTTT	CASKGPETEAFF
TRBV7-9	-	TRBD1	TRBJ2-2	TGTGCCAGCAGCTTAGGACAGGGCGTCGGGGAGCTGTTTTTT	CASSLGQGVGELFF
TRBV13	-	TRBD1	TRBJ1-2	TGTGCCAGCAGCCTCTTGACAGGGGACTATGGCTACACCTTC	CASSLLTGDYGYTF
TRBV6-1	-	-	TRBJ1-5	TGTGCCAGCAGTGGTCATGGGGGCGGTGTGGGTCAGCCCCAGCATTTT	CASSGHGGGVGQPQHF
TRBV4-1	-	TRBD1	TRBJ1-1	TGCGCCAGCAGCCAAGAGACAGGGGGAATAAACACTGAAGCTTTCTTT	CASSQETGGINTEAFF
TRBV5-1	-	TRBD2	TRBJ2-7	TGCGCCAGCAGCTTGGCCGATGATAGCGGGAGTTACGAGCAGTACTTC	CASSLADDSGSYEQYF
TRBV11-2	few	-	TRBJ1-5	TGTGCCAGCAGCTTAGGGGGCTGGGATCAGCCCCAGCATTTT	CASSLGGWDQPQHF
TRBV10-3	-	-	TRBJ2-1	TGTGCCATCAGTCACCCGGAGGACAGGGGGCTAGCGGGAGAGAATGAGCAGTTCTTC	CAISHPEDRGLAGENEQFF
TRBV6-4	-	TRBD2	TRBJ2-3	TGTGCCAGCAGTGAGACTAGCGGGAAAGCAGATACGCAGTATTTT	CASSETSGKADTQYF
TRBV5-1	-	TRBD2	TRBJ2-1	TGCGCCAGCAGCCACGGACTAGCGGGAGGGGGTGAGCAGTTCTTC	CASSHGLAGGGEQFF
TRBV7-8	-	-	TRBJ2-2	TGTGCCAGCAGTCCCTTTGGGGGCGAGTTCCCCGGGGAGCTGTTTTTT	CASSPFGGEFPGELFF
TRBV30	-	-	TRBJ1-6	TGTGCCTGGATTGATCAACAGGGAATAAGCTATAATTCACCCCTCCACTTT	CAWIDQQGISYNSPLHF
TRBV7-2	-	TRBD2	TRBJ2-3	TGTGCCAGCAGCTTGGGACTAGCGGGAGGTCGGGGTACCACAGATACGCAGTATTTT	CASSLGLAGGRGTTDTQYF
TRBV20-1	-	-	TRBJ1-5	TGCAGTGCTAGTCCGGGGGGGTGGCAGCCCCAGCATTTT	CSASPGGWQPQHF
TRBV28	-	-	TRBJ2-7	TGTGCCAGCAGCCTTATCCCCGGGTACGAGCAGTACTTC	CASSLIPGYEQYF
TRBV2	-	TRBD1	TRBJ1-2	TGTGCCAGCAGTGAGCAGACAGGGGGCGCAGGTGGCTACACCTTC	CASSEQTGGAGGYTF
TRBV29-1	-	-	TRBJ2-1	TGCAGCGTTGAGGCTAGTTTGGGCAATGAGCAGTTCTTC	CSVEASLGNEQFF
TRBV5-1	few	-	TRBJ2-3	TGCGCCAGCAGCTTGGGGGGCTACACAGATACGCAGTATTTT	CASSLGGYTDTQYF
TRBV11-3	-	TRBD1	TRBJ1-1	TGTGCCAGCAGCTTAGGACAGGGTGGGCTACATGGGAACACTGAAGCTTTCTTT	CASSLGQGGLHGNTEAFF
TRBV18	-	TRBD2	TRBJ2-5	TGTGCCAGCTCACCGGGACTAGCGGGAGGGGAGACCCAGTACTTC	CASSPGLAGGETQYF
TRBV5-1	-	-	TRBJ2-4	TGCGCCAGCAGCTTGGCGCAGGGAAGCATTCAGTACTTC	CASSLAQGSIQYF
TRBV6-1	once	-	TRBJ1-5	TGTGCCAGCAGTGCCCTTCGGGGGGCGAGCAATCAGCCCCAGCATTTT	CASSALRGASNQPQHF
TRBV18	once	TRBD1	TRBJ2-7	TGTGCCAGCTCACCCCCCGGGACAGGGCCCTACGAGCAGTACTTC	CASSPPGTGPYEQYF
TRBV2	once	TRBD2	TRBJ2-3	TGTGCCAGCACGATTAGAGCGGGACTAGCGGGAGTCGAGGCCAACACAGATACGCAGTATTTT	CASTIRAGLAGVEANTDTQYF
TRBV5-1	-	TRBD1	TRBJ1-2	TGCGCCAGCAGCCCCTGGGGACAGGGGGCAGGCGGCTACACCTTC	CASSPWGQGAGGYTF
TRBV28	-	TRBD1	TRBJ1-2	TGTGCCAGCAGTCAAACACTTCTCCCGGGACAGGGGTCTGGAGGCTACACCTTC	CASSQTLLPGQGSGGYTF
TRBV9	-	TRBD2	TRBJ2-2	TGTGCCAGCAGCGTAGGGCTAGCGGGCAACACCGGGGAGCTGTTTTTT	CASSVGLAGNTGELFF
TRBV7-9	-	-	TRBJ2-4	TGTGCCATTCCTAGCAGGGCCAAAAACATTCAGTACTTC	CAIPSRAKNIQYF
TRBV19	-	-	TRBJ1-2	TGTGCCACCCAGACAGCCCTCTATGGCTACACCTTC	CATQTALYGYTF
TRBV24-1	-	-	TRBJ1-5	TGTGCCACCAGTGCCGTCGGACAGCTTAATCAGCCCCAGCATTTT	CATSAVGQLNQPQHF
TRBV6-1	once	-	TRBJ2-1	TGTGCCAGCAGTGAAGCGAGGAATGAGCAGTTCTTC	CASSEARNEQFF
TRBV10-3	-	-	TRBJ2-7	TGTGCCATCAGTGAGCCGGAGACTGCCCGCTACGAGCAGTACTTC	CAISEPETARYEQYF
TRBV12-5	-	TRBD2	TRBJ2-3	TGTGCTAGTGGTCCCGGACTAGCTAGCACAGATACGCAGTATTTT	CASGPGLASTDTQYF
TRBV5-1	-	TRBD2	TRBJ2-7	TGCGCCAGCAGCTCGGGACTAGCGGACGAGCAGTACTTC	CASSSGLADEQYF